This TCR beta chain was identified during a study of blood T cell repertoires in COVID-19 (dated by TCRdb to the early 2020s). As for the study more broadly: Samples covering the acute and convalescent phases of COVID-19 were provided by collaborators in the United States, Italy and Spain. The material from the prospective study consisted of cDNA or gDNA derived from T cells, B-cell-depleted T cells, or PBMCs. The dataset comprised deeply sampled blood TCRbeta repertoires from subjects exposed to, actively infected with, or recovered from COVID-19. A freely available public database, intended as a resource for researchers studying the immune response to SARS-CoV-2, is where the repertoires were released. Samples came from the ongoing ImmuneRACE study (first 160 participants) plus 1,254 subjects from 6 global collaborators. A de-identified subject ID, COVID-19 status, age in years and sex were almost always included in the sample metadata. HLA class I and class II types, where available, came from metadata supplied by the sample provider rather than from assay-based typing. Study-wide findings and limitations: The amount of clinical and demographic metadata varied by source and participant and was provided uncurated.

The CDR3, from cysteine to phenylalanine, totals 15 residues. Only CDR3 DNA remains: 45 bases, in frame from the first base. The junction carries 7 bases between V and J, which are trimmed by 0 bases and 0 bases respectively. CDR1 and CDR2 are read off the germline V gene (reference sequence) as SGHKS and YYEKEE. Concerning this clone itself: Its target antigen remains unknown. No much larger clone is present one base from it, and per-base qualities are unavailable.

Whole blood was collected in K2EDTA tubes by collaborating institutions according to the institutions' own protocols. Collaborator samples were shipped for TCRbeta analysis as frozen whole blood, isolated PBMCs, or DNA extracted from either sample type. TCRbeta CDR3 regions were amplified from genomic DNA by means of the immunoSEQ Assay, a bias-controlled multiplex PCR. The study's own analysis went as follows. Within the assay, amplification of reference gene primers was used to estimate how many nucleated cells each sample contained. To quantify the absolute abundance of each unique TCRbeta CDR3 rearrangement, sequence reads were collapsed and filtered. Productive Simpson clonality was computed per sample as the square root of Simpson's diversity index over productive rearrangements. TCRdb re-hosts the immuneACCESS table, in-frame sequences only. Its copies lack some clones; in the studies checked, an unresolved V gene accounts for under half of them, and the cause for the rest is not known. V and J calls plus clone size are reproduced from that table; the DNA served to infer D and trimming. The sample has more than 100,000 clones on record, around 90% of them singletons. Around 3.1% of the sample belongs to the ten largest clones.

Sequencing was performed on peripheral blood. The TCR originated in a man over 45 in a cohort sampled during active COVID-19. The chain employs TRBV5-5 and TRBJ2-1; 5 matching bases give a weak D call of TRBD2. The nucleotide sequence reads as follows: TGTGCCAGCAGCTTGGCTGGGAGCTCCTACAATGAGCAGTTCTTC. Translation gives CASSLAGSSYNEQFF. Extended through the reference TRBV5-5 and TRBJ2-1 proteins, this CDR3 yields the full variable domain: DAGVTQSPTHLIKTRGQQVTLRCSPISGHKSVSWYQQVLGQGPQFIFQYYEKEERGRGNFPDRFSARQFPNYSSELNVNALLLGDSALYLCASSLAGSSYNEQFFGPGTRLTVL.